The rows below give T cell receptor beta chains drawn from one sample of a study of control samples from healthy donors and cancer patients. Produced via immunoSEQ multiplex PCR; TCRdb's table is partial and in-frame only. This table holds 50,000 to 75,000 clones, about 90% found once. Specimen: PBMCs. Receptors were obtained from a man in his fifties or sixties with colorectal cancer. CDR3s include the opening cysteine and the closing phenylalanine or tryptophan. The D gene is left open where the match is weak. Size values are once, few and many counts, or a class for expanded clones, and some rows have none.

CASSLLGRWAFF	TGTGCCAGCAGTTTGTTGGGGAGGTGGGCTTTCTTT	-	-	TRBV28	TRBJ1-1
CASSLGVYEQYF	TGTGCCAGCAGCTTAGGGGTTTACGAGCAGTACTTC	-	-	TRBV3-1/TRBV3-2	TRBJ2-7
CASSGPWDREYEQYF	TGTGCCAGCAGCGGACCCTGGGACAGGGAGTACGAGCAGTACTTC	-	TRBD1	TRBV7-9	TRBJ2-7
CASSWRGSGYTF	TGCGCCAGCAGCTGGAGGGGGAGCGGCTACACCTTC	-	-	TRBV5-1	TRBJ1-2
CASSYYGNSNQPQHF	TGTGCCAGCAGTTACTATGGGAATAGCAATCAGCCCCAGCATTTT	-	-	TRBV6-2/TRBV6-3	TRBJ1-5
CASSTQGALREKLFF	TGTGCCAGCAGCACACAGGGGGCTTTGCGGGAAAAACTGTTTTTT	-	TRBD1	TRBV6-5	TRBJ1-4
CASSPFLDSYEQYF	TGTGCCAGCTCACCCTTTTTGGACAGCTACGAGCAGTACTTC	-	-	TRBV18	TRBJ2-7
CASSLSTAAMNTEAFF	TGTGCCAGCAGTTTAAGTACAGCCGCCATGAACACTGAAGCTTTCTTT	-	-	TRBV28	TRBJ1-1
CASSQGGLNYGYTF	TGTGCCAGCAGCCAAGGGGGACTTAACTATGGCTACACCTTC	-	-	TRBV3-1/TRBV3-2	TRBJ1-2
CATSPGQGRADTQYF	TGTGCCACCAGTCCCGGGCAGGGAAGGGCAGATACGCAGTATTTT	few	-	TRBV24-1	TRBJ2-3
CASSEQVGHSSEQYF	TGTGCCAGCAGTGAACAAGTTGGACATTCTAGCGAGCAGTACTTC	once	-	TRBV2	TRBJ2-7
CASSQDFGIQPQHF	TGCGCCAGCAGCCAAGATTTCGGGATTCAGCCCCAGCATTTT	-	-	TRBV4-3	TRBJ1-5
CASRSRSNQPQHF	TGTGCCAGTAGGTCACGGAGCAATCAGCCCCAGCATTTT	-	-	TRBV19	TRBJ1-5
CASSGQGSGNQPQHF	TGTGCCAGCAGCGGACAGGGGAGTGGCAATCAGCCCCAGCATTTT	-	TRBD1	TRBV2	TRBJ1-5
CASSRTGGATNEKLFF	TGTGCCAGCAGCCGGACAGGGGGTGCAACTAATGAAAAACTGTTTTTT	-	TRBD1	TRBV3-1/TRBV3-2	TRBJ1-4
CASRPELTGENGYTF	TGTGCCAGCAGACCCGAACTGACCGGGGAGAATGGCTACACCTTC	-	-	TRBV6-5	TRBJ1-2